The rows below give T cell receptor beta chains drawn from one sample of a study of CD4 T cells in relation to SARS-CoV-2 and coronaviruses. Assay used: immunoSEQ multiplex PCR; TCRdb lists only in-frame clones, some missing. The sample lists under 90,000 clones, over 90% occurring once. The sample comprised naive CD4+ T cells from PBMCs. These receptors were taken from a human donor in good health. Each CDR3 is given with its conserved first and last residue. A D gene is named only where the DNA matches it firmly. Size tells how often a clone was seen (once, few, many) or the class of an expanded clone, and some rows leave it out.

TRBJ2-2,NA,NA,TRBV6-5,CASSYDFSDAGELFF,TGTGCCAGCAGTTATGATTTTTCGGACGCCGGGGAGCTGTTTTTT
TRBJ2-7,TRBD2,NA,TRBV3-1/TRBV3-2,CASSSRGRYYEQYF,TGTGCCAGCAGCAGTCGCGGGAGGTACTACGAGCAGTACTTC
TRBJ2-7,NA,NA,TRBV30,CAWSSGTYEQYF,TGTGCCTGGAGTAGCGGAACCTACGAGCAGTACTTC
TRBJ2-7,NA,NA,TRBV7-2,CASSFEYEQYF,TGTGCCAGCAGCTTTGAGTACGAGCAGTACTTC
TRBJ1-1,NA,NA,TRBV30,CALGKRSMNTEAFF,TGTGCCCTGGGTAAGCGGTCAATGAACACTGAAGCTTTCTTT
TRBJ1-6,NA,NA,TRBV7-9,CASSPVINSPLHF,TGTGCCAGCAGCCCAGTTATTAATTCACCCCTCCACTTT
TRBJ2-5,NA,NA,TRBV28,CASHLSGGAYETQYF,TGTGCCAGTCATTTGTCGGGGGGCGCGTACGAGACCCAGTACTTC
TRBJ1-1,NA,few,TRBV10-3,CAISDSYRVDTEAFF,TGTGCCATCAGTGACAGCTACAGGGTCGACACTGAAGCTTTCTTT
TRBJ1-5,TRBD1,NA,TRBV4-1,CASSQTGGSQPQHF,TGCGCCAGCAGCCAAACAGGGGGCAGTCAGCCCCAGCATTTT
TRBJ2-1,TRBD2,NA,TRBV5-4,CASSTPAASGGYNEQFF,TGTGCCAGCAGCACACCCGCGGCTAGCGGGGGATACAATGAGCAGTTCTTC
TRBJ2-1,NA,few,TRBV12-1,CASSFGAGTGLFF,NA
TRBJ2-7,TRBD1,NA,TRBV7-9,CASSRQGSDLEQYF,TGTGCCAGCAGCCGACAGGGGAGCGATCTCGAGCAGTACTTC
TRBJ2-1,NA,once,TRBV18,CASSAADYNEQFF,TGTGCCAGCTCCGCAGCGGATTACAATGAGCAGTTCTTC
TRBJ2-5,NA,NA,TRBV18,CASSPPSETQYF,TGTGCCAGCTCACCACCGTCCGAGACCCAGTACTTC
TRBJ1-5,TRBD1,NA,TRBV11-2,CASSSDRVGGNNQPQHF,TGTGCCAGCAGTTCGGACAGGGTCGGGGGTAACAATCAGCCCCAGCATTTT
TRBJ2-2,TRBD2,once,TRBV4-3,CASSQDVLRGVYTGELFF,TGCGCCAGCAGCCAAGATGTGTTACGGGGGGTGTACACCGGGGAGCTGTTTTTT
TRBJ2-7,TRBD2,NA,TRBV5-1,CASSPSGGSIYEQYF,TGCGCCAGCAGCCCCTCGGGAGGGAGTATCTACGAGCAGTACTTC
TRBJ2-1,NA,NA,TRBV3-1/TRBV3-2,CASSQARALSGGEQFF,TGTGCCAGCAGCCAAGCCCGGGCACTATCGGGTGGTGAGCAGTTCTTC
TRBJ1-6,NA,NA,TRBV7-2,CASSITRQTLIHF,TGTGCCAGCAGCATAACCCGACAGACCCTGATCCACTTT
TRBJ2-3,NA,once,TRBV7-2,CASSLGPYSQYF,TGTGCCAGCAGCTTAGGCCCCTATTCGCAGTATTTT
TRBJ2-1,NA,NA,TRBV7-3,CASSSTRDDEQFF,TGTGCCAGCAGCTCTACCAGGGACGATGAGCAGTTCTTC
TRBJ1-2,NA,NA,TRBV6-2/TRBV6-3,CASSYSMEGYTF,TGTGCCAGCAGTTACTCTATGGAGGGCTACACCTTC
TRBJ2-7,NA,NA,TRBV21-1,CASSNFSTGPYEQYF,TGTGCCAGCAGCAATTTTTCGACAGGGCCCTACGAGCAGTACTTC
TRBJ2-1,NA,NA,TRBV10-3,CAISEGDEQFF,TGTGCCATCAGTGAGGGGGATGAGCAGTTCTTC
TRBJ1-5,NA,NA,TRBV29-1,CSVNQPQHF,TGCAGCGTAAATCAGCCCCAGCATTTT
TRBJ1-3,NA,NA,TRBV5-1,CASSLGGTGNTIYF,TGCGCCAGCAGCTTAGGAGGGACCGGAAACACCATATATTTT
TRBJ2-2,NA,few,TRBV19,CSSNLGPGRETGELFF,TGTTCCAGTAATCTTGGGCCGGGGCGCGAAACCGGGGAGCTGTTTTTT
TRBJ2-1,NA,NA,TRBV29-1,CSVRTARIYNEQFF,TGCAGCGTTCGCACTGCCCGAATTTACAATGAGCAGTTCTTC
TRBJ2-1,TRBD2,once,TRBV10-3,CAISSGTSGYNEQFF,TGTGCCATCAGTTCCGGGACTAGCGGTTACAATGAGCAGTTCTTC
TRBJ2-7,NA,NA,TRBV28,CASRGVEQYF,TGTGCCAGCAGGGGGGTAGAGCAGTACTTC
TRBJ2-2,TRBD2,few,TRBV5-1,CASRWTSGNTGELFF,TGCGCCAGCAGGTGGACTAGCGGGAACACCGGGGAGCTGTTTTTT
TRBJ2-5,NA,NA,TRBV10-3,CAISESNGSAETQYF,TGTGCCATCAGTGAGTCGAATGGGAGTGCGGAGACCCAGTACTTC
TRBJ1-2,TRBD1,NA,TRBV27,CASSQRTGSGYTF,TGTGCCAGCAGCCAACGGACAGGGTCTGGCTACACCTTC
TRBJ1-2,NA,NA,TRBV11-2,CASSPGTAYGYTF,TGTGCCAGCAGCCCCGGGACGGCTTATGGCTACACCTTC
TRBJ2-7,TRBD1,NA,TRBV27,CASSLEGLGTAGPYEQYF,TGTGCCAGCAGTTTAGAAGGCCTTGGGACAGCAGGACCGTACGAGCAGTACTTC
TRBJ2-3,TRBD2,NA,TRBV5-1,CASSLSVAGNTDTQYF,TGCGCCAGCAGCTTATCGGTAGCGGGAAACACAGATACGCAGTATTTT
TRBJ1-1,NA,NA,TRBV7-9,CASSLSGARLMAFF,TGTGCCAGCAGTCTGTCAGGGGCCCGGTTGATGGCTTTCTTT
TRBJ2-1,TRBD1,once,TRBV24-1,CATSDADRGHEQFF,TGTGCCACCAGTGATGCGGACAGGGGCCATGAGCAGTTCTTC